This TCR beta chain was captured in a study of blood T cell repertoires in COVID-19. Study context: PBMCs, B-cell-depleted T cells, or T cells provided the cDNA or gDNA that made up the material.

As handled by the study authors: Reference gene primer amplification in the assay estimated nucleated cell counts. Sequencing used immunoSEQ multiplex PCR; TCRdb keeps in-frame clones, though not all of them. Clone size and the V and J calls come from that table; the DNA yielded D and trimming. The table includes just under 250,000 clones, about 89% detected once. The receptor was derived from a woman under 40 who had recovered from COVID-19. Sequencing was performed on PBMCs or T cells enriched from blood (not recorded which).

As DNA, the CDR3 is TGTGCCATCCGGGGGAATGTCCCAGATACGCAGTATTTT. The encoded protein is CAIRGNVPDTQYF. V is TRBV10-3 and J is TRBJ2-3; a weak D match, TRBD2 (6 bases). The CDR3 loop spans 13 amino acids. Germline CDR1 is ENHRY and CDR2 is SYGVKD. V was trimmed by 8 bases and J by 4 bases, leaving 13 bases between them.